Sequencing of this T cell receptor (beta chain) was carried out in a study of T cells expressing NK-cell markers. Findings and caveats of the study: Unclear, still, was the HCMV specificity of the expanded NKG2C+ T cell clones.

Concerning this clonotype itself: Its antigen is still unknown.

TCRdb reanalyzed the 5' RACE reads, giving one entry per CDR3 protein sequence and no DNA. Its table records about 460,000 distinct CDR3 sequences. The sequenced sample was blood T cells: a sorted CD56 or NKG2C T cell subset, CD4+ or CD8+ T cells, or bulk PBMC T cells (not recorded which). This sequence originates from a woman between 45 and 60 years old in good health.

CDR3 sequence reads: CASSSGRTSDTQYF. This chain links TRBV28 with TRBJ2-3; TCRdb's D call of TRBD2 is untestable without DNA. Germline loops: CDR1 MDHEN, CDR2 SYDVKM. The CDR3 is 14 residues long. Using reference TRBV28 and TRBJ2-3 for the parts outside the CDR3, the full variable domain is DVKVTQSSRYLVKRTGEKVFLECVQDMDHENMFWYRQDPGLGLRLIYFSYDVKMKEKGDIPEGYSVSREKKERFSLILESASTNQTSMYLCASSSGRTSDTQYFGPGTRLTVL.